This entry features one T cell receptor (beta chain) sequence. No antigen is known for it. Researchers used the Oncomine TCR Beta short-read assay to sequence DNA from cultured CD4+ T cells. Via MiXCR, TCRdb re-called the PCR reads, giving one row per CDR3 protein. The sample has approximately 12,000 distinct CDR3 sequences, about 56% seen once. This sample stems from a study of vaccination and CD4 T cells after COVID-19. Study context: Two of the convalescents were Hispanic, and convalescents were six males and four females. Median time from second vaccine dose to sampling was about 70 days (14 to 241).

Treatment indicated: roughly 10-day PBMC culture with coronavirus spike peptide pools or control peptides (ViraFEST assay). ViraFEST used peptide pools to expand antigen-specific T cells and subsequently sequenced their TCRs. The V and J ends lost 6 bases and 7 bases respectively, with 19 bases between them. CDR3 length: 16 amino acids. The germline gives CDR1 MNHNS, CDR2 SASEGT. The sequenced sample was CD4+ T cells from blood, cultured in vitro. The chain links TRBV6-1 to TRBJ1-6, with D possibly matching TRBD1 (6 bases). The origin of this receptor is a human donor who had recovered from COVID-19. CDR3 DNA sequence: TGTGCCAGCAGCGCTACAACAGGACAGCTCAATTCACCCCTCCACTTT. It specifies CASSATTGQLNSPLHF.